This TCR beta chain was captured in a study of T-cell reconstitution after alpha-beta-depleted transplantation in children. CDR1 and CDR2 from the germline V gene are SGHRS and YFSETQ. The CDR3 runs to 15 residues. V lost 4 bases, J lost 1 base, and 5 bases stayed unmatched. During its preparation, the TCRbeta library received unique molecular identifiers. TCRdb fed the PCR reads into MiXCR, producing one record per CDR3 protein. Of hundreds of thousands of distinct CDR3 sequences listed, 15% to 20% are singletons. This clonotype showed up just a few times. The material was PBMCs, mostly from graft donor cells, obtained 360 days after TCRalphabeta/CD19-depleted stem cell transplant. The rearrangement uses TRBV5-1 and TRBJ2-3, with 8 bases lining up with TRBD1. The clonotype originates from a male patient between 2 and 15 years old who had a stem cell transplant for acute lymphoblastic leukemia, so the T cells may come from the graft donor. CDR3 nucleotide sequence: TGCGCCAGCAGCCTGCGACAGGGGCGCACAGATACGCAGTATTTT. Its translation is CASSLRQGRTDTQYF.